This T cell receptor (beta chain) is drawn from a study of T cells in narcolepsy. Using immunoSEQ multiplex PCR, the repertoire was profiled, and TCRdb retains in-frame clones only, with some absent. Among 24,000 or so clones listed, 84% were seen once. CDR3 length equals 14 residues. V lost 1 base and J 11 bases, leaving 17 bases between the germline ends. CDR1 and CDR2 from the germline V gene are SGHTA and FQGNSA. The TCR was taken from a human donor with narcolepsy. The gene calls are TRBV7-2 and TRBJ1-2; D may be TRBD1 (5 bases). The sample was CD45RA- memory CD4+ T cells from PBMCs. CDR3 sequence reads: CASSLGSRGERYTF. In DNA form, the CDR3 reads TGTGCCAGCAGCTTAGGATCGAGGGGTGAGAGGTACACCTTC.